This T cell receptor (beta chain) was identified during a study of shared clonotypes between healthy human individuals. A word on this clone: The sample holds other DNA sequences that translate to the same CDR3.

Sequencing was performed with immunoSEQ multiplex PCR; in TCRdb, only in-frame clones are kept and a portion is missing. The sample holds about 2.4 million clones, approximately 93% seen once. This CDR3 comprises 13 residues. Germline CDR1 and CDR2: SGHAT and FQNNGV. J was trimmed by 5 bases and V by 3 bases; bases with no gene match: 1. Specimen: naive CD4+ T cells from PBMCs. Subset: CD45RA+ positively selected. The receptor was isolated from a man aged 18 to 29 in good health. Some clones in this sample may be carry-over from other donors' samples. The rearrangement uses TRBV11-2 and TRBJ2-7; TRBD1 aligns across 10 bases. For the CDR3, the DNA is TGTGCCAGCAGCTTGGACAGGGGGGACGAGCAGTACTTC. The encoded protein is CASSLDRGDEQYF.